The following is a T cell receptor beta chain sequence with its context. Measured with immunoSEQ multiplex PCR; TCRdb has only the in-frame clones, and not every one. The sample contains about 49,000 clones, 60% to 85% of which appear only once. The V gene's germline CDR1 is MDHEN and CDR2 SYDVKM. CDR3 length: 17 amino acids. V dropped 4 bases and J dropped 2; count of bases not matched to a gene: 12. The data are from a study of PD-L1 blockade in urothelial cancer. Study-level information: Study patients had been treated with 0 to 3 previous chemotherapy regimens. Analyses were performed on blood at 3 weeks after treatment start (the second dose) and at 6 weeks. Blood samples had a median of about 140,000 T cells, some 83,000 unique TCRs, and clonality roughly 0.073.

Time point noted: pretreatment peripheral blood. This specimen consisted of PBMCs, obtained around atezolizumab (anti-PD-L1) treatment. The chain has TRBV28 and TRBJ2-3; 7 bases line up with TRBD1. This TCR derives from a man between 65 and 85 years old with urothelial cancer. CDR3 amino acids: CASSSPGQDTYTDTQYF. The CDR3 DNA reads as TGTGCCAGCAGTTCCCCCGGACAGGATACTTACACAGATACGCAGTATTTT. The complete variable domain, with remaining parts taken from reference TRBV28 and TRBJ2-3, reads DVKVTQSSRYLVKRTGEKVFLECVQDMDHENMFWYRQDPGLGLRLIYFSYDVKMKEKGDIPEGYSVSREKKERFSLILESASTNQTSMYLCASSSPGQDTYTDTQYFGPGTRLTVL.